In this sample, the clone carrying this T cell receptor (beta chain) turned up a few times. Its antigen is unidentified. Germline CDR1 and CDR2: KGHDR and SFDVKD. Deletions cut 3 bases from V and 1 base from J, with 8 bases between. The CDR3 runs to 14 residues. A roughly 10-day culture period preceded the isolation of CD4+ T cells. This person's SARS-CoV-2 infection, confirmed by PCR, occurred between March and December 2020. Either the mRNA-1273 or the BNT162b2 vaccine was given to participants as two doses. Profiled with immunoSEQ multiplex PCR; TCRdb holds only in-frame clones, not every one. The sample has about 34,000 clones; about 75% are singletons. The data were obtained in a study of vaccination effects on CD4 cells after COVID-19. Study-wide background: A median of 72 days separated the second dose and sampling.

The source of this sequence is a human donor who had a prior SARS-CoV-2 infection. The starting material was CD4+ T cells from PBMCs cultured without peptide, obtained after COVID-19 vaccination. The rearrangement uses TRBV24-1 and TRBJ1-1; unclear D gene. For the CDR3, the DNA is TGTGCCACCAGTGATGGCCAGAGGAACACTGAAGCTTTCTTT. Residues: CATSDGQRNTEAFF.